A single sample is the source of the 2 T cell receptor beta chains below, sequenced in a study of sequential checkpoint blockade in melanoma. Treatment: randomized to nivolumab then ipilimumab (arm A) or the reverse (arm B). Profiling relied on immunoSEQ multiplex PCR, and the TCRdb table lists in-frame clones only, not all of them. This sample has over 10,000 clones; about four fifths occur once, and the top ten carry around 7.6%. Sequenced here: CD8+ T cells sorted from blood (inferred from file names), sampled from a patient given nivolumab and ipilimumab in sequence. All receptors come from a human donor with melanoma.

The V call is TRBV5-5, the J call TRBJ2-7, with 7 nucleotides matching TRBD1. Germline loops: CDR1 SGHKS, CDR2 YYEKEE (reference sequence). CDR3 length equals 14 residues. V lost 0 bases and J lost 3; bases outside the gene matches: 3. CDR3 bases: TGTGCCAGCAGCTTGGGTGGGACAGACTACGAGCAGTACTTC. Translation: CASSLGGTDYEQYF.

The V gene is TRBV28, the J gene TRBJ2-7; possibly TRBD2 for D (5 bases). CDR1 is MDHEN, CDR2 SYDVKM, per germline. The CDR3 runs to 13 residues. Trimming left V 7 bases short and J 3 bases short, with 13 bases between. In DNA form, the CDR3 reads TGTGCCAGCATGGATCCGGGGTACTACGAGCAGTACTTC. Amino acid sequence: CASMDPGYYEQYF.